These 13 T cell receptor beta chains were all obtained from the same sample, sequenced in a study of memory CD4+ T cells and cytomegalovirus serostatus. The assay was immunoSEQ multiplex PCR, and TCRdb's table has in-frame clones only and misses some. The table has approximately 60,000 clones, about 73% seen once. The sort gate was single viable CD3+CD4+CD8-CD45RO+ cells for memory CD4+ T cells. The sequencing sample was made of memory CD4+ T cells from blood. The origin of the receptors is an adult in good health and CMV-seropositive.

CDR3 sequence: CASSQATGGGELFF. CDR3 coding DNA: TGTGCCAGCAGCCAGGCTACAGGGGGCGGGGAGCTGTTTTTT. This chain connects TRBV14 to TRBJ2-2; 8 positions agree with TRBD1. The CDR3 length is 14 residues. V shed 3 bases, J shed 7 bases, and the junction held 4 bases outside the gene matches. The germline gives CDR1 SGHDN, CDR2 FVKESK.

V gene TRBV6-5 combines with J gene TRBJ1-2; D is possibly TRBD1 (6 bases). V dropped 5 bases and J dropped 5 bases, with 9 bases sitting between them. CDR1 MNHEY and CDR2 SVGAGI come from the germline V gene. This CDR3 region has 12 residues. CDR3 sequence: CASSRGFYGYTF. CDR3 DNA: TGTGCCAGCAGTAGGGGGTTTTATGGCTACACCTTC.

This chain connects TRBV7-8 to TRBJ1-3; D ambiguous. Germline values: CDR1 SGHVS, CDR2 FQNEAQ. The CDR3 spans 18 residues. V lost 5 bases to trimming and J lost 1 base, with 21 bases between them. In DNA, the CDR3 is TGTGCCAGCAGCCCCAGCGTTCCCCGTAGGGAATCTGGAAACACCATATATTTT. Translation gives CASSPSVPRRESGNTIYF.

This clone was picked up one time. This chain connects TRBV27 to TRBJ1-1; D remains ambiguous. Per germline, CDR1 MNHEY and CDR2 SMNVEV (reference sequence). V shed 6 bases and J shed 2 bases, with 13 bases lying between them. The CDR3 length is 14 residues. In DNA, the CDR3 is TGTGCCAGCAGGTTCACACCCGAAAACACTGAAGCTTTCTTT. It encodes CASRFTPENTEAFF.

A single count supports this clone. This chain uses TRBV4-3 with TRBJ1-1; D possibly corresponds to TRBD1 (5 bases). Trimming left V 4 bases short and J 5 bases short, with 26 bases between. The CDR3 is made up of 18 amino acids. Germline CDR1 LGHNA, CDR2 YSLEER. The CDR3 reads CASSPTIGGEVGGTEAFF. The CDR3 nucleotides are TGCGCCAGCAGCCCTACAATAGGAGGGGAAGTCGGGGGGACTGAAGCTTTCTTT.

The genes are TRBV28 and TRBJ1-2; D not resolved. The V end was cut by 3 bases, the J end by 2 bases, with 10 bases between. From germline, CDR1 is MDHEN and CDR2 SYDVKM. This CDR3 comprises 14 residues. Here the CDR3 DNA reads TGTGCCAGCAGTTTTGGGGTAAAAAACTATGGCTACACCTTC. Translation: CASSFGVKNYGYTF.

This clone was picked up a small number of times. The V call is TRBV28, the J call TRBJ1-1; D not resolved. This CDR3 spans 14 amino acids. The ends were cut back, 4 bases at V and 6 bases at J, with 15 bases in the middle. Germline V gene sequence: CDR1 MDHEN, CDR2 SYDVKM. The chain's CDR3 is CASSWEGARAEAFF. CDR3 nucleotides: TGTGCCAGCAGTTGGGAGGGAGCGAGGGCTGAAGCTTTCTTT.

This clone turned up a few times. The chain carries TRBV6-5 and TRBJ1-3; D remains unclear. Germline V gene lookup returns CDR1 MNHEY and CDR2 SVGAGI. The CDR3 extends over 15 amino acids. V was pared by 6 bases and J by 0 bases, with 12 bases between. CDR3 amino acids: CASSPVLTSGNTIYF. The CDR3 DNA sequence: TGTGCCAGCAGCCCGGTTTTAACCTCTGGAAACACCATATATTTT.

The chain has TRBV30 and TRBJ1-2; no reliable D call. Trimming removed 5 bases at V and 6 bases at J, with 10 bases between. The CDR3 length is 11 residues. The germline CDR1 and CDR2 sequences are GTSNPN and SVGIG (reference sequence). CDR3 sequence reads: CAWEKVNGYTF. The CDR3 DNA follows: TGTGCCTGGGAAAAGGTTAATGGCTACACCTTC.

The chain has TRBV6-5 and TRBJ1-1; the match to TRBD1 covers 8 bases. Germline assignment: CDR1 MNHEY and CDR2 SVGAGI. J gave up 3 bases and V 6 bases, and 3 bases lay outside the gene matches. CDR3 length: 13 residues. In nucleotides, the CDR3 is TGTGCCAGCAGCCCGGACAGGGACACTGAAGCTTTCTTT. Amino acid sequence: CASSPDRDTEAFF.

The chain combines TRBV9 with TRBJ1-2; D perhaps matches TRBD1 (5 bases). The germline gives CDR1 SGDLS, CDR2 YYNGEE. The CDR3 covers 15 residues. Trimming cost V 0 bases and J 6 bases, with 15 bases left between them. The CDR3 is CASSVGRLGQNGYTF. The CDR3 coding sequence is TGTGCCAGCAGCGTAGGTCGGTTGGGGCAGAATGGCTACACCTTC.

This rearrangement joins TRBV11-2 to TRBJ2-6; D gene unclear. Deletions cut 4 bases from V and 3 bases from J, with 13 bases between. The CDR3 sequence is 16 residues long. Germline CDR1 is SGHAT and CDR2 is FQNNGV. CDR3 coding DNA: TGTGCCAGCAGCTCCGGCTTAATAGGTGGGGCCAACGTCCTGACTTTC. Its protein product is CASSSGLIGGANVLTF.

This rearrangement joins TRBV10-3 to TRBJ2-2, with 9 bases lining up with TRBD1. CDR1 is ENHRY, CDR2 SYGVKD, per germline. V gave up 4 bases and J gave up 5 bases; unmatched junction bases: 5. The CDR3 contains 15 residues. The chain's CDR3 is CAISAPGTGTGELFF. CDR3 nucleotides: TGTGCCATCAGTGCACCCGGGACAGGGACCGGGGAGCTGTTTTTT.